This T cell receptor (beta chain) appears in the sequencing data of a study of blood T cell repertoires in COVID-19 (dated by TCRdb to 2020 to 2021). Background on the whole study: The collaborator samples originated in the United States, Italy and Spain and spanned the acute and convalescent phases of COVID-19. The prospective study material was composed of cDNA or gDNA derived from T cells, B-cell-depleted T cells, or PBMCs. Deeply sampled blood TCRbeta repertoires from subjects exposed to, actively infected with, or recovered from COVID-19 were included in the dataset. A freely available public database, intended as a resource for researchers studying the immune response to SARS-CoV-2, is where the repertoires were released. Samples came from the ongoing ImmuneRACE study (first 160 participants) plus 1,254 subjects from 6 global collaborators. Nearly every sample came with metadata listing a de-identified subject ID, COVID-19 status, age in years and sex. Where available, HLA class I and class II types were taken from metadata supplied by the sample provider and were not determined by assay-based typing. What the study reported, not specific to this receptor: How much clinical and demographic metadata was included differed by source and by participant, and the metadata was provided uncurated.

There are 18 amino acids in the CDR3, from cysteine to phenylalanine inclusive. Only the CDR3 portion is preserved as DNA: 54 bases, with reading frame beginning at the first base. Clipping removes 5 bases from V and 0 bases from J, with 11 as the unmatched junction base count. From a lookup of the germline V gene (reference sequence), CDR1 and CDR2 are SGHKS and YYEKEE. The immunoSEQ Assay, a bias-controlled multiplex PCR, was used to amplify TCRbeta CDR3 regions from genomic DNA. Per the source publication's procedure: Within the assay, amplification of reference gene primers was used to estimate how many nucleated cells each sample contained. Sequence reads were collapsed and filtered to measure the absolute abundance of every unique TCRbeta CDR3 rearrangement. For each sample, productive Simpson clonality was calculated as the square root of Simpson's diversity index across productive rearrangements. This is the immuneACCESS table as TCRdb keeps it, with only in-frame sequences that have V and J called. A part of the clones is gone; compared with another copy, unresolved V genes explain less than half, and the rest is unexplained. The DNA gave D and trimming, while V, J and clone size come from that table. This sample comprises around 260,000 clones, 87% of them detected only once. About 2.1% of the sample is taken by the ten largest.

Points on this clone: This clone's antigen is unknown. No clone much larger than this one lies a single base away; base qualities are absent.

Whole blood was collected in K2EDTA tubes by collaborating institutions according to the institutions' own protocols. For TCRbeta analysis, collaborators shipped samples as frozen whole blood, isolated PBMCs, or DNA extracted from either of those sample types. The TCR was taken from a woman between 50 and 59 years old with acute or convalescent COVID-19. The source material was peripheral blood. The chain links TRBV5-5 with TRBJ2-6, and 7 bases in between align with TRBD2. In nucleotide form, the sequence is TGTGCCAGCAGTTTGACGGTATGGGGGGGCTCTGGGGCCAACGTCCTGACTTTC. This yields the protein CASSLTVWGGSGANVLTF.